The 2 T cell receptor beta chains below all came from one sample that was sequenced in a study of T cell repertoires in cytomegalovirus infection. TCRdb itself ran the reads through MiXCR, one entry per CDR3 protein. Of 900,000 to 950,000 distinct CDR3 sequences in the sample, approximately 31% were seen once. The antigens of these receptors remain unknown. The sequences come from cultured CD8+ T cells from PBMCs, collected from culture after CMV antigen stimulation. These receptors came from a human donor in good health (CMV status not recorded). Some clones in this sample may be carry-over from other donors' samples.

In this sample, this clonotype turned up many times. The chain links TRBV7-9 to TRBJ2-1; 15 bases are a match to TRBD2. CDR3 size: 17 residues. Trimming took 4 bases from V and 12 from J; bases not matched to a gene: 13. The germline V gene encodes CDR1 SEHNR and CDR2 FQNEAQ (reference sequence). The CDR3 bases are TGTGCCAGCAGCTCCCCCCCCCGGACTAGCGGGGGGGCCGTGCAGTTCTTC. Amino acids: CASSSPPRTSGGAVQFF.

This chain connects TRBV28 to TRBJ2-3, with 9 bases matching TRBD2. The CDR3 contains 16 residues. CDR1 and CDR2 from the germline V gene are MDHEN and SYDVKM. Trimming at V came to 2 bases and at J to 5 bases, leaving 8 bases not matched to a gene. CDR3 bases: TGTGCCAGCAGTTTAGACGAGGCGGGGGGGATAGATACGCAGTATTTT. It codes for CASSLDEAGGIDTQYF. Supplemented by reference TRBV28 and TRBJ2-3, the full variable domain reads DVKVTQSSRYLVKRTGEKVFLECVQDMDHENMFWYRQDPGLGLRLIYFSYDVKMKEKGDIPEGYSVSREKKERFSLILESASTNQTSMYLCASSLDEAGGIDTQYFGPGTRLTVL.